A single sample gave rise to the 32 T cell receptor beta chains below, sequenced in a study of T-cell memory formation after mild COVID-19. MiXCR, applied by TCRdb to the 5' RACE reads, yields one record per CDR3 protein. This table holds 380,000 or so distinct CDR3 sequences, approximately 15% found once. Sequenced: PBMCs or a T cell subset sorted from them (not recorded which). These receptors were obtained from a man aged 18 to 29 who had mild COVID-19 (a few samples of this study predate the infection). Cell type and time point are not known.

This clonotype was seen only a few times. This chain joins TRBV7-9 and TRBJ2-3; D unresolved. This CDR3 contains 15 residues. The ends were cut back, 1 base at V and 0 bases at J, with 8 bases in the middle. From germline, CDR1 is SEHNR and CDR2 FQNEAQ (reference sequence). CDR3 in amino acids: CASSLVYGSTDTQYF. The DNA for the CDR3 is TGTGCCAGCAGCTTAGTGTATGGGAGCACAGATACGCAGTATTTT.

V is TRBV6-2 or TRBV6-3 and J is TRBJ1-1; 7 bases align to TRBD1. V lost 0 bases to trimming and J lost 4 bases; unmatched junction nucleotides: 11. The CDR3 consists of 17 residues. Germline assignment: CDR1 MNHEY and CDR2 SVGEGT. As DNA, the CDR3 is TGTGCCAGCAGTTACTCGACGGCAGGGGGGACAAGCACTGAAGCTTTCTTT. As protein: CASSYSTAGGTSTEAFF.

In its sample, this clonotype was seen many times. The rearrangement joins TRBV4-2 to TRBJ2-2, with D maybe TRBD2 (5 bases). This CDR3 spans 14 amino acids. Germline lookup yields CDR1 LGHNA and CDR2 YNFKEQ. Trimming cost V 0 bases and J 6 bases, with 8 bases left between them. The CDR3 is CASSQDGAAGELFF. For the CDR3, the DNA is TGTGCCAGCAGCCAAGATGGAGCGGCCGGGGAGCTGTTTTTT.

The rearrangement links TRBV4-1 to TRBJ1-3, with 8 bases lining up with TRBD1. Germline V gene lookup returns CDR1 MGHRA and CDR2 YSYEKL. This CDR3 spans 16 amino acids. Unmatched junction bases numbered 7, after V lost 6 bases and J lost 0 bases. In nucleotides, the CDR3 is TGCGCCAGCAGTAGACAGGGGCCGAGCTCTGGAAACACCATATATTTT. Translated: CASSRQGPSSGNTIYF.

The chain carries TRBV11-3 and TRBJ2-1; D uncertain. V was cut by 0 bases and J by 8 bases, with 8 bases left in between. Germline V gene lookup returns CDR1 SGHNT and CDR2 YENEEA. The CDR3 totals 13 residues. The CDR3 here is CASSLDWADEQFF. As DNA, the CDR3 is TGTGCCAGCAGCTTAGATTGGGCGGATGAGCAGTTCTTC. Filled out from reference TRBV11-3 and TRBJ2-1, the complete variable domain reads EAGVVQSPRYKIIEKKQPVAFWCNPISGHNTLYWYLQNLGQGPELLIRYENEEAVDDSQLPKDRFSAERLKGVDSTLKIQPAELGDSAVYLCASSLDWADEQFFGPGTRLTVL.

The CDR3 here is CAWFSVGQGASDTQYF. The DNA for the CDR3 is TGTGCCTGGTTCAGCGTGGGACAGGGGGCATCAGATACGCAGTATTTT. This rearrangement joins TRBV30 to TRBJ2-3; 12 nucleotides agree with TRBD1. Per germline, CDR1 GTSNPN and CDR2 SVGIG (reference sequence). V dropped 5 bases and J dropped 4; count of bases not matched to a gene: 10. This CDR3 contains 16 residues.

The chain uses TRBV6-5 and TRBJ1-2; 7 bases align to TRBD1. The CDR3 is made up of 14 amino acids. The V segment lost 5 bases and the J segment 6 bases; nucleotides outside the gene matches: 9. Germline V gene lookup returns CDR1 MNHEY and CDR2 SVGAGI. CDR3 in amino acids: CASSGTGVLDGYTF. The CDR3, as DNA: TGTGCCAGCAGTGGAACAGGGGTTCTCGATGGCTACACCTTC.

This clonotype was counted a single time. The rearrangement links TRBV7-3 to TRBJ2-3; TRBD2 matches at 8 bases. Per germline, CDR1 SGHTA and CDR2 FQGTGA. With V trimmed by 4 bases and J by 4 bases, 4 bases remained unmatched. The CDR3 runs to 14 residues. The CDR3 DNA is TGTGCCAGCAGCTCCACGACTAGCGCAGATACGCAGTATTTT. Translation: CASSSTTSADTQYF. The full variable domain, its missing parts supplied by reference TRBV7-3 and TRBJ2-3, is GAGVSQTPSNKVTEKGKYVELRCDPISGHTALYWYRQSLGQGPEFLIYFQGTGAADDSGLPNDRFFAVRPEGSVSTLKIQRTERGDSAVYLCASSSTTSADTQYFGPGTRLTVL.

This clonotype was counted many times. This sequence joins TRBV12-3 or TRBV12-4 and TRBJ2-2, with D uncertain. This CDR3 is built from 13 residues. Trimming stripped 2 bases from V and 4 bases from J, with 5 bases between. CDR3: CASSLLATGELFF. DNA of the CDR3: TGTGCCAGCAGTTTATTGGCCACCGGGGAGCTGTTTTTT.

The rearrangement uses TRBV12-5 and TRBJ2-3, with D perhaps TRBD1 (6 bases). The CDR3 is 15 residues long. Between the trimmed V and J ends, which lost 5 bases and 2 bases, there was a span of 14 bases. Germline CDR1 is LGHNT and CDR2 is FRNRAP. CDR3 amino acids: CASGRDTGITDTQYF. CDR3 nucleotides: TGTGCTAGTGGTAGGGACACGGGGATCACAGATACGCAGTATTTT.

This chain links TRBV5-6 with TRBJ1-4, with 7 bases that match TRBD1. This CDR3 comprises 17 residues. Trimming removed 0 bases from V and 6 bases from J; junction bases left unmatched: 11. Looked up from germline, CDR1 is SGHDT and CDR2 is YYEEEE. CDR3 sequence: CASSLGQGHSRYEKLFF. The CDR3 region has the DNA TGTGCCAGCAGCTTGGGACAGGGCCATAGTCGGTATGAAAAACTGTTTTTT.

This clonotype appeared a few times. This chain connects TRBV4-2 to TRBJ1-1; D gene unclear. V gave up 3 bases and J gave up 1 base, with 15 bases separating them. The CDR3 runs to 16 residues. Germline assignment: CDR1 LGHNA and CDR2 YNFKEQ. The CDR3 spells CASSQEAYFKNTEAFF. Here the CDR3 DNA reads TGTGCCAGCAGCCAGGAGGCGTATTTTAAGAACACTGAAGCTTTCTTT.

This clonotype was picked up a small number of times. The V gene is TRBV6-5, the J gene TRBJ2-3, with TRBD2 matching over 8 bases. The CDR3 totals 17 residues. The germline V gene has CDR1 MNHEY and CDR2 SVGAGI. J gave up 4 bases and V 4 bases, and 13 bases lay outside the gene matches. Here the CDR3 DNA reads TGTGCCAGCAGTTCCCCTGGGAGCGGGGGTCCTCCAGATACGCAGTATTTT. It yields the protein CASSSPGSGGPPDTQYF.

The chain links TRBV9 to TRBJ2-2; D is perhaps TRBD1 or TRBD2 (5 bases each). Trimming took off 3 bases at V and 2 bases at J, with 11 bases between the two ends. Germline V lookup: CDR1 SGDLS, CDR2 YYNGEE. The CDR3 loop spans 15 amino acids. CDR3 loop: CASSAGTGNTGELFF. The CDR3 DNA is TGTGCCAGCAGCGCTGGGACGGGTAACACCGGGGAGCTGTTTTTT.

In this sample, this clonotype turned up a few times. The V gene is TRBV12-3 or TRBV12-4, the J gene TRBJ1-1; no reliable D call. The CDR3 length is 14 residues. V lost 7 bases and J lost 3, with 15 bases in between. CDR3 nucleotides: TGTGCCAGCACCACTGCCGGGGTCGACACTGAAGCTTTCTTT. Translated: CASTTAGVDTEAFF.

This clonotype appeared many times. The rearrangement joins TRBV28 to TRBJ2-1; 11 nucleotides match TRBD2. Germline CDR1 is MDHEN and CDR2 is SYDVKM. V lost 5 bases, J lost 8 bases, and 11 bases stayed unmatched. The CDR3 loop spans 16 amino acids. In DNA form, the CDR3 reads TGTGCCAGCAGTCCCCCCCCTAGCGGGGGGACCCATGAGCAGTTCTTC. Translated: CASSPPPSGGTHEQFF.

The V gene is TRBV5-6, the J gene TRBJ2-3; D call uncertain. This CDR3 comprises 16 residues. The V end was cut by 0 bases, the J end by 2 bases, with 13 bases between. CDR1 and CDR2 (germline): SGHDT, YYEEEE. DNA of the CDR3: TGTGCCAGCAGCTTGGATGTAGTGGAGTTCACAGATACGCAGTATTTT. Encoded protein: CASSLDVVEFTDTQYF.

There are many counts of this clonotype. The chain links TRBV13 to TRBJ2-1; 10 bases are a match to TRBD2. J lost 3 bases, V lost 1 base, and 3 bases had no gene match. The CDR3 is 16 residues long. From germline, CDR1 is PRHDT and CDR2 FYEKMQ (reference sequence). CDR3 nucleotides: TGTGCCAGCAGCTTAGTCCCTAGCGGGGGCTACAATGAGCAGTTCTTC. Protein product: CASSLVPSGGYNEQFF.

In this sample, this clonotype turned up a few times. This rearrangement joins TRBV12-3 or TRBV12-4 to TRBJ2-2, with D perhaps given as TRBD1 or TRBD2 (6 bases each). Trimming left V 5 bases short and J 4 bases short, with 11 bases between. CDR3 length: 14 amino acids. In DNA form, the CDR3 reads TGTGCCAGCAGTCTCCGGGGGCCCACCGGGGAGCTGTTTTTT. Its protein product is CASSLRGPTGELFF.

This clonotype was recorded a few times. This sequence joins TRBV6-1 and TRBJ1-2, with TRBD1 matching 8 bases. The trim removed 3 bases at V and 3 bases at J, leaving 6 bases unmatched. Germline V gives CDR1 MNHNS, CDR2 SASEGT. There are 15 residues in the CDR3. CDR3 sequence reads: CASSEYGQGDYGYTF. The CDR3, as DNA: TGTGCCAGCAGTGAGTACGGACAGGGTGACTATGGCTACACCTTC.

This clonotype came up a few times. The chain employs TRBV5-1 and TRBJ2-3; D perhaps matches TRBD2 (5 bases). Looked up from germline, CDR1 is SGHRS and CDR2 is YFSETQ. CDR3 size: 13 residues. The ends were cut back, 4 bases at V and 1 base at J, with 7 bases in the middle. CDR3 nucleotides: TGCGCCAGCAGCAGGACTCGCACAGATACGCAGTATTTT. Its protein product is CASSRTRTDTQYF.

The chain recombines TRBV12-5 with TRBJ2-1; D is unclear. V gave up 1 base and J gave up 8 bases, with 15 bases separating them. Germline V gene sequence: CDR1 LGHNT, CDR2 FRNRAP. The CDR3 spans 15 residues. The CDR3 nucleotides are TGTGCTAGTGGTTTGGCACGCCCTACTGGCTATGAGCAGTTCTTC. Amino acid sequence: CASGLARPTGYEQFF.

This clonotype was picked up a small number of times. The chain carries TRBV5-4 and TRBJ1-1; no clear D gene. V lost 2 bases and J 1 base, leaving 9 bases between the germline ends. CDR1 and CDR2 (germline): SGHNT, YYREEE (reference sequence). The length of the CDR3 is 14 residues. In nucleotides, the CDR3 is TGTGCCAGCAGCTTAGGGTCTACGAACACTGAAGCTTTCTTT. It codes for CASSLGSTNTEAFF.

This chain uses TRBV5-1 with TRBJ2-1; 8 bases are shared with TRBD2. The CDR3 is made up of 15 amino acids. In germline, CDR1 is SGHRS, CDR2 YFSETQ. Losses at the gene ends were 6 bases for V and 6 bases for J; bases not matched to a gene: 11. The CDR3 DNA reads TGCGCCAGCAAATTGACTAGCGCGTTCTCCAATGAGCAGTTCTTC. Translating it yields CASKLTSAFSNEQFF.

CDR3 sequence: CSAQGGGSYEQYF. The DNA for the CDR3 is TGCAGCGCCCAAGGGGGGGGCTCCTACGAGCAGTACTTC. The chain couples TRBV29-1 to TRBJ2-7, with D tentatively TRBD2 (7 bases). The CDR3 has 13 amino acids. Deletions cut 7 bases from V and 0 bases from J, with 13 bases between. Germline CDR1 SQVTM, CDR2 ANQGSEA.

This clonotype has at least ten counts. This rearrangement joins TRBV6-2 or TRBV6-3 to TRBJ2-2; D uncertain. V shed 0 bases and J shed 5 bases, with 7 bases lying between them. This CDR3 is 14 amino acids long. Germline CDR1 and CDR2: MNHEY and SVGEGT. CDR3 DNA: TGTGCCAGCAGTTACTCGATGCCTACCGGGGAGCTGTTTTTT. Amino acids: CASSYSMPTGELFF.

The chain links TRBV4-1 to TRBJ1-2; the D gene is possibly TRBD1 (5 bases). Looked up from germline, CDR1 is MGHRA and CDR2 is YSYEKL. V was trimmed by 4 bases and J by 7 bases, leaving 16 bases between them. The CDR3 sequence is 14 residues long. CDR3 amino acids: CASSLGTPLSGYTF. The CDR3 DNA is TGCGCCAGCAGCCTCGGGACCCCACTCTCTGGCTACACCTTC.

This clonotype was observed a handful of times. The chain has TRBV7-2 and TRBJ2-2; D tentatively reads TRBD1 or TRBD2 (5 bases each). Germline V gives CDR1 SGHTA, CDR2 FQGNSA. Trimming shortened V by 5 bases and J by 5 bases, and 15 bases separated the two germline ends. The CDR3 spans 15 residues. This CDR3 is CASSPASGTTGELFF. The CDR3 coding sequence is TGTGCCAGCAGCCCGGCCTCCGGGACGACCGGGGAGCTGTTTTTT.

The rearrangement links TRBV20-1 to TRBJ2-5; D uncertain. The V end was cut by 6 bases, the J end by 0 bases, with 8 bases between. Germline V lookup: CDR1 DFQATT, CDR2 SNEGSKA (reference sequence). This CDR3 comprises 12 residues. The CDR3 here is CSAAGNQETQYF. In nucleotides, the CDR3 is TGCAGTGCAGCAGGCAACCAAGAGACCCAGTACTTC.

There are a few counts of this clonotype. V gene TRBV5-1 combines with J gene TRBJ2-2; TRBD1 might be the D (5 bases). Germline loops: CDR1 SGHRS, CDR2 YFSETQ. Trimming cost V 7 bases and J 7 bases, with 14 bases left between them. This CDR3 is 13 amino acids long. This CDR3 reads CASQRGAFGELFF. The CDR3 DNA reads TGCGCCAGCCAAAGGGGCGCTTTCGGGGAGCTGTTTTTT.

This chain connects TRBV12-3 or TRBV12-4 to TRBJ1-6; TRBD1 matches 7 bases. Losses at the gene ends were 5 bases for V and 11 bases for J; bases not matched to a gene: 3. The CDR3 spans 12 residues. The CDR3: CASSQGTAPLHF. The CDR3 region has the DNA TGTGCCAGCAGTCAAGGGACAGCACCCCTCCACTTT.

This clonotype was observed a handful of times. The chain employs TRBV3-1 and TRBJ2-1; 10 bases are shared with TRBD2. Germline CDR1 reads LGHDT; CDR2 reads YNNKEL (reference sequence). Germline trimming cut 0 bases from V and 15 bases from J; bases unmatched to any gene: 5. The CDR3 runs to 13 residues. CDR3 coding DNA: TGTGCCAGCAGCCAAGAAAGCGGGGGGGCCCGGTTCTTC. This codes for CASSQESGGARFF.